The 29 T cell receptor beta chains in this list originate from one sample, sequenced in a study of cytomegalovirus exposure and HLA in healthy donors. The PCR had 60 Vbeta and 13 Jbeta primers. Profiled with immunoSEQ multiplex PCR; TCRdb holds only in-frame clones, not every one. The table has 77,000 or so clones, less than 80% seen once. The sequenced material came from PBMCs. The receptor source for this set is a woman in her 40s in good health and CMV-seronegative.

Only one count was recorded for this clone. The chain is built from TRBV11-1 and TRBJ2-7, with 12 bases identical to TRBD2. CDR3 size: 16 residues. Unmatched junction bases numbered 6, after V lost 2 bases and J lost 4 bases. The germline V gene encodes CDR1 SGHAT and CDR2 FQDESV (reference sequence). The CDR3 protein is CASSLTKTSGSYEQYF. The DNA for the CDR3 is TGTGCCAGCAGCTTAACGAAGACTAGCGGGAGTTACGAGCAGTACTTC.

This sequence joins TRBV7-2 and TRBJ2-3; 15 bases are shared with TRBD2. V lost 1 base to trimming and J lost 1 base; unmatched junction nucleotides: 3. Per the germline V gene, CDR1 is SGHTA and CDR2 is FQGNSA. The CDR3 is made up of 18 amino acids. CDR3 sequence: CASSLGTSGRVGTDTQYF. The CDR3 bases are TGTGCCAGCAGCTTAGGGACTAGCGGGAGGGTAGGCACAGATACGCAGTATTTT. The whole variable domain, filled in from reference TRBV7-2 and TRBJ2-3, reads GAGVSQSPSNKVTEKGKDVELRCDPISGHTALYWYRQSLGQGLEFLIYFQGNSAPDKSGLPSDRFSAERTGGSVSTLTIQRTQQEDSAVYLCASSLGTSGRVGTDTQYFGPGTRLTVL.

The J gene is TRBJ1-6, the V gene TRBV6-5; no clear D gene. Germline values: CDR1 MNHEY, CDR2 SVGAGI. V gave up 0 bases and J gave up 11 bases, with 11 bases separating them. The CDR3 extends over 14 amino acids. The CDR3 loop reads CASSYSRGFAPLHF. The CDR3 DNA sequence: TGTGCCAGCAGTTACTCGAGAGGGTTTGCACCCCTCCACTTT.

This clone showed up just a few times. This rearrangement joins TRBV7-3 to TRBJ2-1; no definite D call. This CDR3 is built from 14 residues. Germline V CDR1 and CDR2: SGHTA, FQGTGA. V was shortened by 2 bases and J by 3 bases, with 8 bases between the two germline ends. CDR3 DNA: TGTGCCAGCAGCTTAGGTGGCAGCTACAATGAGCAGTTCTTC. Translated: CASSLGGSYNEQFF.

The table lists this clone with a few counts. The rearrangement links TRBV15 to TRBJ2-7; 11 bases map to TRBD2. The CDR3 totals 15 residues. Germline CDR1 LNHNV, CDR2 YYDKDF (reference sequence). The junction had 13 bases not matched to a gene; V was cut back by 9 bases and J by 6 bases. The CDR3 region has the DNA TGTGCCACATCTTCCGGGACTAGCGGATCCGCCGAGCAGTACTTC. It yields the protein CATSSGTSGSAEQYF.

CDR3 loop: CASSFGVGRNTEAFF. CDR3 DNA sequence: TGTGCCAGCAGCTTCGGGGTCGGCCGAAACACTGAAGCTTTCTTT. The rearrangement uses TRBV7-9 and TRBJ1-1; D is unresolved. V dropped 3 bases and J dropped 2 bases, with 13 bases sitting between them. Germline CDR1 SEHNR, CDR2 FQNEAQ (reference sequence). The CDR3 has 15 residues.

CDR3 region: CASSTGLGWFGEQGETQYF. Written as DNA, the CDR3 is TGTGCCAGCAGTACGGGCCTAGGGTGGTTCGGGGAACAGGGAGAGACCCAGTACTTC. This chain links TRBV7-9 with TRBJ2-5, with D perhaps TRBD1 (6 bases). This CDR3 has 19 amino acids. The germline gives CDR1 SEHNR, CDR2 FQNEAQ (reference sequence). V lost 6 bases and J 4 bases, leaving 30 bases between the germline ends.

The CDR3 sequence: CASSGTSGVIGDTQYF. The CDR3 DNA is TGTGCCAGTAGTGGGACTAGCGGGGTCATTGGGGATACGCAGTATTTT. The chain couples TRBV19 to TRBJ2-3, with 13 bases identical to TRBD2. The length of the CDR3 is 16 residues. The trim removed 5 bases at V and 6 bases at J, leaving 8 bases unmatched. Germline V gives CDR1 LNHDA, CDR2 SQIVND (reference sequence).

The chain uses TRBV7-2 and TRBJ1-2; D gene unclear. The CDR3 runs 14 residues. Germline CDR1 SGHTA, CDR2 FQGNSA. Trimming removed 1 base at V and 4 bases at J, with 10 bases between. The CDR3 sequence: CASSLDGHPYGYTF. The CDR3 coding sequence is TGTGCCAGCAGCTTAGACGGTCACCCCTATGGCTACACCTTC.

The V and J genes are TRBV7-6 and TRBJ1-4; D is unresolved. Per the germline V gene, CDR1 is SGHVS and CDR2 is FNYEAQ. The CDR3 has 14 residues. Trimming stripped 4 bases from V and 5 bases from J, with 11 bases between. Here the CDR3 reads CASSSRGGNEKLFF. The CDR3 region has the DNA TGTGCCAGCAGCTCCCGGGGTGGAAATGAAAAACTGTTTTTT.

The CDR3 nucleotides are TGTGCCAGCTCACTGACAGGGGGCGACACCGGGGAGCTGTTTTTT. This encodes CASSLTGGDTGELFF. The rearrangement joins TRBV18 to TRBJ2-2, with 10 bases identical to TRBD1. Germline CDR1 is KGHSH and CDR2 is LQKENI. Trimming cost V 4 bases and J 3 bases; bases outside gene matches: 2. This CDR3 has 15 residues.

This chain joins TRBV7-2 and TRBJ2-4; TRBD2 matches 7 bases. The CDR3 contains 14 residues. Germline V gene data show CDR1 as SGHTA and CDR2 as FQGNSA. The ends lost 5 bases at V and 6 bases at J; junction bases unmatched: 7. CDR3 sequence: CASSQRDGLNIQYF. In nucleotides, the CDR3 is TGTGCCAGCAGCCAGCGGGACGGGTTAAACATTCAGTACTTC. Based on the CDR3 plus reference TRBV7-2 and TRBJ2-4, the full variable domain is GAGVSQSPSNKVTEKGKDVELRCDPISGHTALYWYRQSLGQGLEFLIYFQGNSAPDKSGLPSDRFSAERTGGSVSTLTIQRTQQEDSAVYLCASSQRDGLNIQYFGAGTRLSVL.

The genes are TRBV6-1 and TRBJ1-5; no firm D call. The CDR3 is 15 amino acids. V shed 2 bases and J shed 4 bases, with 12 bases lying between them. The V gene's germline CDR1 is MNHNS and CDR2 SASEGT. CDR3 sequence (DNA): TGTGCCAGCAGTGAATTGGTGACGGGTAATCAGCCCCAGCATTTT. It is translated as CASSELVTGNQPQHF.

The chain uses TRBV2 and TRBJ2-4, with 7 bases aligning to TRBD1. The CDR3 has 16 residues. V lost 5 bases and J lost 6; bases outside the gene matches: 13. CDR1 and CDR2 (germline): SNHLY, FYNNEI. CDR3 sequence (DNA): TGTGCCAGCAGTAAGACAGGGCCCGCGGGCGGAAACATTCAGTACTTC. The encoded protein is CASSKTGPAGGNIQYF.

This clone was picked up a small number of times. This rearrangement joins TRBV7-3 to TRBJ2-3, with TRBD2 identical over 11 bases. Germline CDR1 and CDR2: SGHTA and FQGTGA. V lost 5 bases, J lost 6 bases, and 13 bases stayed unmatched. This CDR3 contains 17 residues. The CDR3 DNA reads TGTGCCAGCAGCCCGTCGCGTTGGGCTAGCGGGAGGGATACGCAGTATTTT. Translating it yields CASSPSRWASGRDTQYF.

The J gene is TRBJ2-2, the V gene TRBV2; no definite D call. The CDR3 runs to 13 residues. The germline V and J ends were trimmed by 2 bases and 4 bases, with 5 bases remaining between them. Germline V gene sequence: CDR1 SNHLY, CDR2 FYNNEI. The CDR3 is CASSETVTGELFF. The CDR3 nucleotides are TGTGCCAGCAGTGAAACGGTCACCGGGGAGCTGTTTTTT. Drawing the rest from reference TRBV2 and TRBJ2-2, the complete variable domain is EPEVTQTPSHQVTQMGQEVILRCVPISNHLYFYWYRQILGQKVEFLVSFYNNEISEKSEIFDDQFSVERPDGSNFTLKIRSTKLEDSAMYFCASSETVTGELFFGEGSRLTVL.

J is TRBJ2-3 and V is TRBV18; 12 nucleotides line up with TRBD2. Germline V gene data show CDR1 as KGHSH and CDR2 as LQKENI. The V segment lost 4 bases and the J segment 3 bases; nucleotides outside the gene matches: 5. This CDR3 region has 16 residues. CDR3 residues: CASSLSSGGATDTQYF. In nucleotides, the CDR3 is TGTGCCAGCTCACTTTCTAGCGGGGGGGCGACAGATACGCAGTATTTT.

The CDR3, as DNA: TGTGCCAGCAGTTTACAACTTGCCGGGGGCAATGAGCAGTTCTTC. As protein: CASSLQLAGGNEQFF. The chain carries TRBV7-2 and TRBJ2-1; D might be TRBD2 (6 bases). The CDR3 loop spans 15 amino acids. Germline CDR1 and CDR2: SGHTA and FQGNSA. Trimming took 6 bases from V and 6 from J, leaving 18 bases between them.

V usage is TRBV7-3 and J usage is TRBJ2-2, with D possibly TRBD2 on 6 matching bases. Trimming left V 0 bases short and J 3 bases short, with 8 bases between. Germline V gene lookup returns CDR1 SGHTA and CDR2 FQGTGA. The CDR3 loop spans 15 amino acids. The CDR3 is CASSLTREDTGELFF. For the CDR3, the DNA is TGTGCCAGCAGCTTAACCAGGGAGGACACCGGGGAGCTGTTTTTT.

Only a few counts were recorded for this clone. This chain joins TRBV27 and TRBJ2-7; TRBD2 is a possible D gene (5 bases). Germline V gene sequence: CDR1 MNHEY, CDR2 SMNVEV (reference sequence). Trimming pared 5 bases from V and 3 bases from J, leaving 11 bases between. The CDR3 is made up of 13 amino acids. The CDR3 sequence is CASSRGSRYEQYF. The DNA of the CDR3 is TGTGCCAGCAGTCGGGGTAGTCGCTACGAGCAGTACTTC.

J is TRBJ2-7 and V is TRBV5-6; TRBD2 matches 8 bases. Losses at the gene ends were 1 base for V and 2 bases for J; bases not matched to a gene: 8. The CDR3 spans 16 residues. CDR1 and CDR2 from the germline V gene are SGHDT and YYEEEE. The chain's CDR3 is CASSLRTSGGTYEQYF. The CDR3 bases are TGTGCCAGCAGCTTGAGAACTAGCGGAGGCACCTACGAGCAGTACTTC.

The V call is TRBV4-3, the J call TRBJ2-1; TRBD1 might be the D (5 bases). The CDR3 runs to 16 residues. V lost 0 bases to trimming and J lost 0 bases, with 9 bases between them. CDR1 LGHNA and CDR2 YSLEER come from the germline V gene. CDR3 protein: CASSQDRGSSYNEQFF. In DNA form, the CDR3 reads TGCGCCAGCAGCCAAGATAGGGGAAGCTCCTACAATGAGCAGTTCTTC.

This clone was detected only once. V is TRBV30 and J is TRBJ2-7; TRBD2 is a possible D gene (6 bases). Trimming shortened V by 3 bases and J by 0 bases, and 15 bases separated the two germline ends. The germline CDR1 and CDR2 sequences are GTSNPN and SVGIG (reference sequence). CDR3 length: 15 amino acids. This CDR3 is CAWRGLAGSSYEQYF. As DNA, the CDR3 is TGTGCCTGGAGAGGTTTGGCGGGAAGCTCCTACGAGCAGTACTTC.

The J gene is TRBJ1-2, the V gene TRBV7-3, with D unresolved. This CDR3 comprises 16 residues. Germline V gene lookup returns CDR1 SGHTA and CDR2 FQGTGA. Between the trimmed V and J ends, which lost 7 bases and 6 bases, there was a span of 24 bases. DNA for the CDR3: TGTGCCAGCAACCAGCGTATGGGGAATTGGGAGCATGGCTACACCTTC. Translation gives CASNQRMGNWEHGYTF.

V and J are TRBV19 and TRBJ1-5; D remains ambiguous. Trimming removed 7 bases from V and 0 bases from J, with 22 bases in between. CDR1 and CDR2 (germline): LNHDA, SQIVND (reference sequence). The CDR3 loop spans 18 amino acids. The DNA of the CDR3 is TGTGCCAGTACCCGAGGGCCGGAAGTCTATTATAGCAATCAGCCCCAGCATTTT. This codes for CASTRGPEVYYSNQPQHF.

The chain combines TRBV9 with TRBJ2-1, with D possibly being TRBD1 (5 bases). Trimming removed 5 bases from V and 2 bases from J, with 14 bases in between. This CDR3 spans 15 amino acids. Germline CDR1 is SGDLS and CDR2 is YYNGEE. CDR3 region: CASSVTGGAYNEQFF. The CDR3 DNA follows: TGTGCCAGCAGTGTTACAGGTGGTGCCTACAATGAGCAGTTCTTC.

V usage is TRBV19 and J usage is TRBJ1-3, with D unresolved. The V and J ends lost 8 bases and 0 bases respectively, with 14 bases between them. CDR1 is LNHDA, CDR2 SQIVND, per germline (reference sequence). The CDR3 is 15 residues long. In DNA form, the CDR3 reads TGTGCCAGTCGAGTGGGCTTGGGCTCTGGAAACACCATATATTTT. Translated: CASRVGLGSGNTIYF.

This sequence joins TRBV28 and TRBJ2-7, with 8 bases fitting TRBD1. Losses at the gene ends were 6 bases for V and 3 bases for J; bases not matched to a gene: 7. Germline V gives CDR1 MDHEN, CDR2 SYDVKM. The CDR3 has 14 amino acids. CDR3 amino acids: CASSTPGGDYEQYF. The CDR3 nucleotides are TGTGCCAGCAGCACACCAGGGGGCGACTACGAGCAGTACTTC.

CDR3 amino acids: CASSIGDRGGNQPQHF. The CDR3 bases are TGTGCCAGTAGTATAGGGGACAGGGGCGGCAATCAGCCCCAGCATTTT. V and J are TRBV19 and TRBJ1-5, with 10 nucleotides matching TRBD1. CDR1 and CDR2 (germline): LNHDA, SQIVND (reference sequence). The CDR3 consists of 16 residues. The ends lost 1 base at V and 2 bases at J; junction bases unmatched: 2. Together with reference TRBV19 and TRBJ1-5, the CDR3 gives the full variable domain: DGGITQSPKYLFRKEGQNVTLSCEQNLNHDAMYWYRQDPGQGLRLIYYSQIVNDFQKGDIAEGYSVSREKKESFPLTVTSAQKNPTAFYLCASSIGDRGGNQPQHFGDGTRLSIL.